The T cell receptor (beta chain) described here comes from a study of blood T cell repertoires in COVID-19 (dated by TCRdb to about 2020). For the study in its entirety: Collaborator samples came from the United States, Italy and Spain and covered acute and convalescent phases of COVID-19. The prospective study material was composed of cDNA or gDNA derived from T cells, B-cell-depleted T cells, or PBMCs. The dataset comprised deeply sampled blood TCRbeta repertoires from subjects exposed to, actively infected with, or recovered from COVID-19. A freely available public database, intended as a resource for researchers studying the immune response to SARS-CoV-2, is where the repertoires were released. The samples were drawn from two sources: the first 160 participants of the ongoing ImmuneRACE study, and 1,254 subjects contributed by 6 global collaborators. The sample metadata nearly always contained a de-identified subject ID, COVID-19 status, age in years and sex. HLA class I and class II types, where available, came from metadata supplied by the sample provider rather than from assay-based typing. The paper as a whole reports these results and caveats: The quantity of clinical and demographic metadata differed by source and by participant and was supplied without curation.

On this clone itself: Its antigen specificity is not known. Base qualities are not recorded, but no much larger clone differs from it by a single base.

One collaborating source in Seattle enrolled patients during active infection and followed them longitudinally through the course of disease. Collaborating institutions collected whole blood in K2EDTA tubes following their own protocols. For TCRbeta analysis, collaborator samples were shipped as frozen whole blood, as isolated PBMCs, or as DNA extracted from either sample type. TCRbeta CDR3 regions were amplified from genomic DNA using the immunoSEQ Assay, a bias-controlled multiplex PCR. Per the source publication's procedure: The number of nucleated cells in each sample was estimated from the amplification of reference gene primers within the assay. To quantify the absolute abundance of each unique TCRbeta CDR3 rearrangement, sequence reads were collapsed and filtered. Productive Simpson clonality was computed per sample as the square root of Simpson's diversity index over productive rearrangements. In TCRdb, the immuneACCESS table is reduced to in-frame sequences with V and J assigned. These tables do not hold every clone; where another copy was compared, an unresolved V gene accounts for under half, and the others remain unexplained. V, J and clone size reflect that table, while D and trimming were determined from the DNA. This sample holds 300,000 to 400,000 clones; roughly 89% were observed only once. The top ten clones comprise 9.5% to 10% of the sample.

Including the terminal cysteine and phenylalanine, the CDR3 comprises 16 residues. Of all the DNA, just the CDR3 is kept, 48 bases in frame from base 1. After removal of 2 bases from V and 5 bases from J, the junction retains 12 bases not matched to a gene. Based on the germline V gene, the CDR1 and CDR2 sequences are SGDLS and YYNGEE. The V and J genes are TRBV9 and TRBJ2-7; TRBD1 fits 8 bases in the junction. Sequencing was done on a sample of peripheral blood. This sequence was found in a man aged 25 to 45 with COVID-19, enrolled during active disease. The DNA reads TGTGCCAGCAGCGTTGGACAGGGCAGAGTGAACGACGAGCAGTACTTC. It encodes CASSVGQGRVNDEQYF.